The present T cell receptor beta chain was sequenced within a study of blood T cells in healthy people across ages. Findings and caveats of the study: The donors' CMV status was not determined, possibly confounding changes in expanded clonotypes. Naive T cell percentage showed a strong correlation with TCR beta diversity.

A second about 7 to 11 cycle PCR used barcoded and J-beta primers. MiXCR, applied by TCRdb to the 5' RACE reads, yields one record per CDR3 protein. The sample carries 1.5 million to 1.8 million distinct CDR3 sequences, 42% recorded once. A word on this clonotype: The antigen is not known.

The CDR3 has 12 amino acids. Germline CDR1 is SNHLY and CDR2 is FYNNEI. The J segment lost 6 bases and the V segment lost 10 bases, leaving 8 bases of the junction unmatched. V and J are TRBV2 and TRBJ1-2, with 7 positions matching TRBD1. Sequences were obtained from blood. This clonotype was obtained from a woman between 18 and 30 years old in good health. CDR3 coding DNA: TGTGCCATCGGGACAGTCGGCGATGGCTACACCTTC. Protein sequence: CAIGTVGDGYTF. Complete variable domain (other parts from reference TRBV2 and TRBJ1-2): EPEVTQTPSHQVTQMGQEVILRCVPISNHLYFYWYRQILGQKVEFLVSFYNNEISEKSEIFDDQFSVERPDGSNFTLKIRSTKLEDSAMYFCAIGTVGDGYTFGSGTRLTVV.